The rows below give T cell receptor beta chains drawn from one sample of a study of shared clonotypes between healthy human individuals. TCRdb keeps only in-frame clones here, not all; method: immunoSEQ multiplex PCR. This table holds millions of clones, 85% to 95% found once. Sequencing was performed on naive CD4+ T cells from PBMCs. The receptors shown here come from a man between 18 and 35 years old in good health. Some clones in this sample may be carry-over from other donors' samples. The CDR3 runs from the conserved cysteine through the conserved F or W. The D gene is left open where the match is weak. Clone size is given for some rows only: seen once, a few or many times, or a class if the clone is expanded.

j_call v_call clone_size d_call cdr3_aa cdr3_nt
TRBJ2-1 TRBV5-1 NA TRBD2 CASSFGGLAVVGEQFF TGCGCCAGCAGCTTTGGCGGGCTAGCGGTGGTGGGTGAGCAGTTCTTC
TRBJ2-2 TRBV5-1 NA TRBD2 CASSLVTSGRTGELFF TGCGCCAGCAGCTTGGTGACTAGCGGGAGAACCGGGGAGCTGTTTTTT
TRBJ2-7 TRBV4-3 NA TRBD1 CASSQDTRDRSFYEQYF TGCGCCAGCAGCCAGGACACCCGGGACAGGAGTTTCTACGAGCAGTACTTC
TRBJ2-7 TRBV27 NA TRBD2 CASSPMGGGLYEQYF TGTGCCAGCAGTCCCATGGGGGGAGGGCTGTACGAGCAGTACTTC
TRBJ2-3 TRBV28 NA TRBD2 CASSLAGARGDTQYF TGTGCCAGCAGTCTGGCGGGAGCTAGAGGAGATACGCAGTATTTT
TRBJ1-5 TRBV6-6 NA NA CASSPSWGGNQPQHF TGTGCCAGCAGTCCATCTTGGGGTGGCAATCAGCCCCAGCATTTT
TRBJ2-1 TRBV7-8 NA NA CASSSRQSRGNEQFF TGTGCCAGCAGCTCGAGACAGTCTAGAGGGAATGAGCAGTTCTTC
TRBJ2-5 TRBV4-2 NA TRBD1 CASSQGQTQETQYF TGTGCCAGCAGCCAGGGACAGACCCAAGAGACCCAGTACTTC
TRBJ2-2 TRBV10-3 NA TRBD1 CAISEGDRGGSGELFF TGTGCCATCAGTGAAGGGGACAGGGGAGGGTCCGGGGAGCTGTTTTTT
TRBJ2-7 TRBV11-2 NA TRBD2 CASSPGVAGYEQYF TGTGCCAGCAGCCCCGGGGTAGCGGGGTACGAGCAGTACTTC
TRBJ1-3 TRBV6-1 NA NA CASSPGRGSGNTIYF TGTGCCAGCAGCCCTGGGAGGGGGAGTGGAAACACCATATATTTT
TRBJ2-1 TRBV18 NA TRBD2 CASSPPASGFYNEQFF TGTGCCAGCTCACCACCGGCTAGCGGGTTCTACAATGAGCAGTTCTTC
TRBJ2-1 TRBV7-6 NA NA CASSLSRRTDNEQFF TGTGCCAGCAGCTTAAGTAGGAGGACGGACAATGAGCAGTTCTTC
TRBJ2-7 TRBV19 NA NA CASRDPPSEQYF TGTGCCAGTAGGGATCCCCCTAGCGAGCAGTACTTC
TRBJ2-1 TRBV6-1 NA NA CASRVRFSEFF TGTGCCAGCCGGGTCCGATTTAGTGAGTTCTTC
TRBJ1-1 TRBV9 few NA CASSETSNTEAFF TGTGCCAGCAGCGAGACAAGTAACACTGAAGCTTTCTTT
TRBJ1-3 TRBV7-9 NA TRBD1 CASSAYRGPGNTIYF TGTGCCAGCAGCGCGTACAGGGGGCCGGGAAACACCATATATTTT
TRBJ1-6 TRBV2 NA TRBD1 CASTLTGGNSPLHF TGTGCCAGCACCCTGACAGGGGGGAATTCACCCCTCCACTTT
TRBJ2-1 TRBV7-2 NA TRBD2 CASSFRRLAEQFF TGTGCCAGCAGCTTCCGACGACTAGCAGAGCAGTTCTTC
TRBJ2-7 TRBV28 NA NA CASSLWGAPGSEQYF TGTGCCAGCAGTTTATGGGGGGCACCGGGTTCCGAGCAGTACTTC
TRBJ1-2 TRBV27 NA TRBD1 CASSPPPRQGIYGYTF TGTGCCAGCAGCCCCCCCCCGAGACAGGGTATTTATGGCTACACCTTC
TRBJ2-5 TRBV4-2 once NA CASSPMGAPEETQYF TGTGCCAGCAGCCCTATGGGGGCCCCGGAAGAGACCCAGTACTTC
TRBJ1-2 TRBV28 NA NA CASSLRFRVGYGYTF TGTGCCAGCAGTTTAAGGTTCAGGGTCGGCTATGGCTACACCTTC
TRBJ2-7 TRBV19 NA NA CASSSTGTTTYEQYF TGTGCCAGTAGTTCAACCGGGACAACAACCTACGAGCAGTACTTC